These 32 T cell receptor beta chains came from one sample sequenced in a study of blood T cell repertoires in COVID-19. The data were produced by immunoSEQ multiplex PCR, yet TCRdb's version contains in-frame clones alone and is incomplete. This table has approximately 360,000 clones, 90% appearing once. Specimen: peripheral blood. Receptor source: a young man with active or convalescent COVID-19.

The chain links TRBV4-3 to TRBJ2-7; D ambiguous. This CDR3 has 16 residues. The germline CDR1 and CDR2 sequences are LGHNA and YSLEER. V lost 0 bases to trimming and J lost 3 bases, with 15 bases between them. In DNA form, the CDR3 reads TGCGCCAGCAGCCAAGATCAGGATTCCGGATTCTACGAGCAGTACTTC. It specifies CASSQDQDSGFYEQYF.

The V call is TRBV19, the J call TRBJ1-4; D ambiguous. V was cut by 5 bases and J by 8 bases, with 12 bases left in between. Per the germline V gene, CDR1 is LNHDA and CDR2 is SQIVND (reference sequence). The CDR3 extends over 13 amino acids. The CDR3 nucleotides read TGTGCCAGTAGTGGCCTCGCCGTAGAAAAACTGTTTTTT. Protein sequence: CASSGLAVEKLFF.

This chain uses TRBV7-4 with TRBJ1-4; 9 bases match TRBD1. The V gene's germline CDR1 is SGHVT and CDR2 SQSDAQ. The CDR3 has 14 amino acids. V shed 5 bases, J shed 6 bases, and the junction held 4 bases outside the gene matches. The CDR3 here is CASSRTGVDEKLFF. CDR3 DNA: TGTGCCAGCAGCCGGACAGGGGTTGATGAAAAACTGTTTTTT.

This sequence joins TRBV4-1 and TRBJ1-5; a weak D match, TRBD1 (6 bases). With 4 bases removed from V and 8 bases from J, the gap between germline ends came to 12 bases. The germline V gene has CDR1 MGHRA and CDR2 YSYEKL. CDR3 length: 13 residues. The CDR3 DNA reads TGCGCCAGCAGCCTAAGAGGGGGGGAGCCCCAGCATTTT. Translation: CASSLRGGEPQHF.

This chain connects TRBV9 to TRBJ2-7; D gene uncertain. The V gene lost 0 bases and the J gene lost 1 base, with 8 bases spanning the gap. Germline CDR1 is SGDLS and CDR2 is YYNGEE. The CDR3 consists of 14 residues. The CDR3 bases are TGTGCCAGCAGCGTAGCGAGCGCTTCCTACGAGCAGTACTTC. It specifies CASSVASASYEQYF.

The genes are TRBV9 and TRBJ1-1; 10 positions agree with TRBD1. Germline V gives CDR1 SGDLS, CDR2 YYNGEE. Trimming at V came to 4 bases and at J to 6 bases, leaving 12 bases not matched to a gene. CDR3 size: 16 residues. The CDR3 DNA follows: TGTGCCAGCAGCAGAGTATCCGGGACAGGGGCTTCTGAAGCTTTCTTT. Translated, it gives CASSRVSGTGASEAFF.

The chain employs TRBV9 and TRBJ2-3, with 7 bases identical to TRBD2. Germline assignment: CDR1 SGDLS and CDR2 YYNGEE. V was clipped by 0 bases and J by 1 base; unmatched bases: 5. CDR3 size: 16 residues. CDR3 coding DNA: TGTGCCAGCAGCGTAGTGGGTCTAGCGGGCACAGATACGCAGTATTTT. It is translated as CASSVVGLAGTDTQYF.

This chain uses TRBV4-1 with TRBJ2-5, with D tentatively TRBD1 (6 bases). The CDR3 contains 15 residues. V lost 0 bases, J lost 5 bases, and 13 bases lay in between. CDR1 is MGHRA and CDR2 is YSYEKL in the germline V gene. The chain's CDR3 is CASSQDRDRLETQYF. The CDR3 region has the DNA TGCGCCAGCAGCCAAGATAGAGACAGGTTGGAGACCCAGTACTTC.

The chain employs TRBV5-4 and TRBJ2-5; D call uncertain. The CDR3 runs to 12 residues. Between the trimmed V and J ends, which lost 0 bases and 5 bases, there was a span of 5 bases. Germline V gene data show CDR1 as SGHNT and CDR2 as YYREEE (reference sequence). The DNA of the CDR3 is TGTGCCAGCAGCTTGGACGGGGAGACCCAGTACTTC. The encoded protein is CASSLDGETQYF.

Turning to this clone: The same CDR3 is also encoded by other DNA sequences in this sample. V is TRBV19 and J is TRBJ1-1; D is uncertain. The CDR3 spans 13 residues. Deletions cut 3 bases from V and 2 bases from J, with 7 bases between. Germline V CDR1 and CDR2: LNHDA, SQIVND (reference sequence). The CDR3 protein is CASSISLNTEAFF. CDR3 DNA sequence: TGTGCCAGTAGTATTTCCCTTAACACTGAAGCTTTCTTT.

The rearrangement uses TRBV6-5 and TRBJ1-6; 8 bases agree with TRBD1. Trimming removed 6 bases from V and 7 bases from J; junction bases left unmatched: 8. The length of the CDR3 is 15 residues. Germline CDR1 and CDR2: MNHEY and SVGAGI. CDR3 loop: CASRDLTGANSPLHF. DNA for the CDR3: TGTGCCAGCAGGGATCTGACAGGGGCAAATTCACCCCTCCACTTT.

This chain uses TRBV29-1 with TRBJ2-5, with TRBD1 matching over 8 bases. The CDR3 is 13 amino acids. Germline lookup yields CDR1 SQVTM and CDR2 ANQGSEA. The V and J ends lost 4 bases and 5 bases, in that order; junction bases with no gene match: 6. The CDR3 region is CSVATGGGETQYF. CDR3 in DNA: TGCAGCGTTGCCACAGGGGGTGGGGAGACCCAGTACTTC.

This chain connects TRBV24-1 to TRBJ2-3; 8 bases line up with TRBD2. Germline-derived CDR1 and CDR2 are KGHDR and SFDVKD. This CDR3 contains 16 residues. Trimming removed 4 bases from V and 0 bases from J; junction bases left unmatched: 5. The CDR3 loop is CATSDPGGASTDTQYF. The CDR3 DNA reads as TGTGCCACCAGTGACCCGGGGGGGGCGAGCACAGATACGCAGTATTTT.

The chain recombines TRBV4-2 with TRBJ1-1, with D possibly matching TRBD1 (6 bases). Trimming stripped 1 base from V and 5 bases from J, with 11 bases between. The CDR3 is made up of 14 amino acids. The germline V gene encodes CDR1 LGHNA and CDR2 YNFKEQ. The CDR3 DNA reads as TGTGCCAGCAGCCAAGCTTATCAGGGGACTGAAGCTTTCTTT. Protein sequence: CASSQAYQGTEAFF.

This clone was seen once. The chain joins TRBV7-8 to TRBJ2-3, with D hard to call. The CDR3 sequence is 15 residues long. V was pared by 3 bases and J by 5 bases, with 15 bases between. Germline V gene data show CDR1 as SGHVS and CDR2 as FQNEAQ. Here the CDR3 reads CASSFPGSSGDTQYF. CDR3 bases: TGTGCCAGCAGCTTTCCCGGGTCCTCCGGAGATACGCAGTATTTT. Full variable domain (remainder filled in from reference TRBV7-8 and TRBJ2-3): GAGVSQSPRYKVAKRGQDVALRCDPISGHVSLFWYQQALGQGPEFLTYFQNEAQLDKSGLPSDRFFAERPEGSVSTLKIQRTQQEDSAVYLCASSFPGSSGDTQYFGPGTRLTVL.

This clone was detected only once. This chain uses TRBV7-3 with TRBJ2-2; TRBD2 matches 10 bases. The CDR3 spans 16 residues. The ends lost 6 bases at V and 3 bases at J; junction bases unmatched: 7. Germline-derived CDR1 and CDR2 are SGHTA and FQGTGA. The CDR3 coding sequence is TGTGCCAGCAGGTCCGGGACTAGCGCTTACACCGGGGAGCTGTTTTTT. Protein sequence: CASRSGTSAYTGELFF.

The rearrangement joins TRBV19 to TRBJ1-1, with TRBD1 as a possible D gene (5 bases). The CDR3 contains 12 residues. Germline V CDR1 and CDR2: LNHDA, SQIVND (reference sequence). V was trimmed by 7 bases and J by 6 bases, leaving 12 bases between them. CDR3 residues: CASNVGGAEAFF. As DNA, the CDR3 is TGTGCCAGTAATGTGGGGGGGGCTGAAGCTTTCTTT.

The V call is TRBV6-5, the J call TRBJ1-5; a weak D match, TRBD1 (6 bases). Trimming stripped 0 bases from V and 1 base from J, with 10 bases between. This CDR3 comprises 16 residues. Germline V gives CDR1 MNHEY, CDR2 SVGAGI. CDR3 loop: CASSYSNTGSNQPQHF. CDR3 coding DNA: TGTGCCAGCAGTTACTCAAACACAGGGAGCAATCAGCCCCAGCATTTT.

This rearrangement joins TRBV3-1 (or the pseudogene TRBV3-2) to TRBJ1-1, with D unclear. The V gene lost 1 base and the J gene lost 2 bases, with 8 bases spanning the gap. In germline, CDR1 is LGHDT, CDR2 YNNKEL (reference sequence). This CDR3 is 14 amino acids long. The CDR3 nucleotides are TGTGCCAGCAGCCAAGCAGACATAAACACTGAAGCTTTCTTT. Its protein product is CASSQADINTEAFF.

This rearrangement joins TRBV9 to TRBJ2-3, with 7 bases aligning to TRBD1. The CDR3 runs 13 residues. Per germline, CDR1 SGDLS and CDR2 YYNGEE. V shed 4 bases and J 8 bases; nucleotides not matched to a gene: 7. This CDR3 is CASSSTGLSTQYF. In DNA form, the CDR3 reads TGTGCCAGCAGCTCGACAGGGTTGAGTACGCAGTATTTT.

The chain combines TRBV28 with TRBJ2-7; tentatively, D is TRBD1 (6 bases). V lost 4 bases, J lost 3 bases, and 19 bases lay in between. Germline CDR1 and CDR2: MDHEN and SYDVKM. CDR3 length equals 16 residues. The DNA of the CDR3 is TGTGCCAGCAGTTCAAGTGAACGGACAGCCCACTACGAGCAGTACTTC. Its protein is CASSSSERTAHYEQYF.

The genes are TRBV10-1 and TRBJ2-7; 10 bases agree with TRBD1. J gave up 2 bases and V 10 bases, and 8 bases lay outside the gene matches. The CDR3 sequence is 14 residues long. CDR1 and CDR2 from the germline V gene are WNHNN and SYGVQD (reference sequence). For the CDR3, the DNA is TGCGCCACTACGTGGGACAGGGGCACCTACGAGCAGTACTTC. It yields the protein CATTWDRGTYEQYF.

This rearrangement joins TRBV19 to TRBJ1-5; D remains unclear. CDR1 and CDR2 (germline): LNHDA, SQIVND (reference sequence). The CDR3 totals 15 residues. V lost 5 bases, J lost 2 bases, and 13 bases lay in between. Written as DNA, the CDR3 is TGTGCCAGTAGTGTATGGGAGAGCGGCAATCAGCCCCAGCATTTT. Residues: CASSVWESGNQPQHF. Combining the CDR3 with reference TRBV19 and TRBJ1-5 gives the whole variable domain DGGITQSPKYLFRKEGQNVTLSCEQNLNHDAMYWYRQDPGQGLRLIYYSQIVNDFQKGDIAEGYSVSREKKESFPLTVTSAQKNPTAFYLCASSVWESGNQPQHFGDGTRLSIL.

This chain joins TRBV2 and TRBJ1-3, with D unclear. This CDR3 contains 14 residues. Germline V gene lookup returns CDR1 SNHLY and CDR2 FYNNEI. The V gene lost 4 bases and the J gene lost 0 bases, with 7 bases spanning the gap. CDR3 protein: CASSAESSGNTIYF. The CDR3 bases are TGTGCCAGCAGTGCGGAGAGCTCTGGAAACACCATATATTTT.

This CDR3 reads CASSYKVGGYSYEQYF. The CDR3 bases are TGTGCCAGCAGTTACAAGGTGGGAGGCTACTCCTACGAGCAGTACTTC. The chain employs TRBV6-5 and TRBJ2-7; tentatively, D is TRBD2 (6 bases). This CDR3 contains 16 residues. The V and J ends lost 2 bases and 0 bases respectively, with 14 bases between them. Germline-derived CDR1 and CDR2 are MNHEY and SVGAGI.

This rearrangement joins TRBV12-3 or TRBV12-4 to TRBJ2-1; weak D call: TRBD1 (6 bases). Trimming left V 6 bases short and J 4 bases short, with 10 bases between. The CDR3 length is 13 residues. The CDR3 is CASSPGQYNEQFF. CDR3 sequence (DNA): TGTGCCAGCAGCCCAGGACAGTACAATGAGCAGTTCTTC.

This chain uses TRBV7-2 with TRBJ2-7; tentative D call: TRBD2 (6 bases). This CDR3 region has 14 residues. Trimming left V 4 bases short and J 6 bases short, with 16 bases between. The germline gives CDR1 SGHTA, CDR2 FQGNSA. The CDR3 sequence: CASSWRGTFSEQYF. In DNA form, the CDR3 reads TGTGCCAGCAGCTGGCGGGGCACCTTTTCCGAGCAGTACTTC.

The V and J genes are TRBV20-1 and TRBJ2-1; D is possibly TRBD1 (5 bases). Trimming cost V 8 bases and J 8 bases, with 13 bases left between them. Germline-derived CDR1 and CDR2 are DFQATT and SNEGSKA (reference sequence). The CDR3 covers 11 residues. CDR3 sequence (DNA): TGCAGTCGATCAGGGTCACATGAGCAGTTCTTC. It codes for CSRSGSHEQFF.

J is TRBJ1-2 and V is TRBV30, with 8 bases that match TRBD1. Trimming at V came to 0 bases and at J to 6 bases, leaving 9 bases not matched to a gene. There are 15 residues in the CDR3. Germline assignment: CDR1 GTSNPN and CDR2 SVGIG (reference sequence). CDR3 loop: CAWSVNTGQGHGYTF. DNA for the CDR3: TGTGCCTGGAGTGTTAACACAGGACAGGGACATGGCTACACCTTC.

The V and J genes are TRBV18 and TRBJ2-1, with 11 bases fitting TRBD2. The ends lost 6 bases at V and 8 bases at J; junction bases unmatched: 9. This CDR3 is built from 15 residues. Germline assignment: CDR1 KGHSH and CDR2 LQKENI. CDR3 DNA sequence: TGTGCCAGCTCCCAAACTAGCGGGGGATTGTATGAGCAGTTCTTC. Protein product: CASSQTSGGLYEQFF.

The chain couples TRBV5-6 to TRBJ1-6; D not resolved. CDR1 and CDR2 (germline): SGHDT, YYEEEE. The CDR3 consists of 15 residues. Trimming left V 2 bases short and J 5 bases short, with 11 bases between. The CDR3 is CASSFIRYNNSPLHF. Written as DNA, the CDR3 is TGTGCCAGCAGCTTCATCCGTTACAATAATTCACCCCTCCACTTT. Full variable domain (outside the CDR3, taken from reference TRBV5-6 and TRBJ1-6): DAGVTQSPTHLIKTRGQQVTLRCSPKSGHDTVSWYQQALGQGPQFIFQYYEEEERQRGNFPDRFSGHQFPNYSSELNVNALLLGDSALYLCASSFIRYNNSPLHFGNGTRLTVT.

The V gene is TRBV6-5, the J gene TRBJ1-1; the D is unclear. In germline, CDR1 is MNHEY, CDR2 SVGAGI. This CDR3 spans 11 amino acids. V shed 7 bases and J shed 4 bases, with 7 bases lying between them. CDR3 DNA: TGTGCCAGCATTCGGAGCACTGAAGCTTTCTTT. This gives the protein CASIRSTEAFF.